This record concerns one TCR beta chain sequence. Its antigen remains unknown. PCR primers comprised 60 Vbeta and 13 Jbeta primers. Here immunoSEQ multiplex PCR was the method, and the copy in TCRdb shows in-frame clones only, minus some. The table records roughly 99,000 clones, under 85% of them present only once. The CDR3 runs 16 residues. Germline V gene lookup returns CDR1 MNHNY and CDR2 SVGAGI (reference sequence). Trimming took off 2 bases at V and 7 bases at J, with 18 bases between the two ends. The data belong to a study of cytomegalovirus exposure and HLA in healthy donors. Study-wide results and caveats: Productive status was seen about 87% or about 30% of the time for most TCR beta V segments in an earlier analysis. Later genetic work tied a missense DCLRE1C variant to beta-chain V and J trimming. Some TCR beta chains (about 170 of them) were listed as cytomegalovirus-associated. The study carried out a later analysis of TCR beta sequences. It associated some 18,000 of them with specific HLA alleles at a false discovery rate of 0.05.

V usage is TRBV6-6 and J usage is TRBJ2-1; D perhaps matches TRBD1 (5 bases). Sequencing was done on a sample of PBMCs. The clonotype originates from a male donor in good health and CMV-seronegative. As DNA, the CDR3 is TGTGCCAGCAGTTACACGGACCCTCAACCAGGGAATGAGCAGTTCTTC. As protein: CASSYTDPQPGNEQFF.